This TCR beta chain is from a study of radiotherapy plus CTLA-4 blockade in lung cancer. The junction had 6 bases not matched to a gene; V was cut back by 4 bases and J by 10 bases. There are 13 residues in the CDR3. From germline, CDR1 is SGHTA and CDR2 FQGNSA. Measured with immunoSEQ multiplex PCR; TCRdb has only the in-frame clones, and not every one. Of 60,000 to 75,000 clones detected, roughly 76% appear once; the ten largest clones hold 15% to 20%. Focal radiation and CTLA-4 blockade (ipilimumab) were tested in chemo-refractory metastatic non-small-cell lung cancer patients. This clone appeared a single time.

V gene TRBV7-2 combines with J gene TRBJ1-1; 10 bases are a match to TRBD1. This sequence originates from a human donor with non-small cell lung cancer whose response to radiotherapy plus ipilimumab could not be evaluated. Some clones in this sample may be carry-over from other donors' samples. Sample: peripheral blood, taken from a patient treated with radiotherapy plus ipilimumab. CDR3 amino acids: CASSSDRGRGAFF. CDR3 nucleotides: TGTGCCAGCAGCTCCGACAGGGGGCGCGGAGCTTTCTTT.